The text below deals with one T cell receptor (beta chain). Its antigen is still unknown. No base qualities exist here, and no much larger clone lies one base off it. Related bone marrow donors provided peripheral blood samples on the day of marrow donation. Mononuclear cells from peripheral blood and bone marrow were separated by Ficoll-Hypaque density centrifugation and then cryopreserved. Genomic DNA was used for TRB sequencing, which was performed with the immunoSEQ assay at survey resolution or with the hsTCRB kit. The study's own analysis went as follows. The immunoSEQ software handled the initial read processing, while the LymphoSeq R package was used for the repertoire analyses. Clonality was calculated as 1 minus normalized Shannon entropy, and the Gini coefficient was also calculated for each TRB dataset. Phenotypes of unsorted samples were inferred by mapping TRB sequences from sorted subsets of the recipient or donor onto the same recipient's unsorted samples. TCRdb provides this immuneACCESS table in a form limited to in-frame rearrangements. Some clones are lacking; in checked studies, under half of them reflect an unresolved V gene, and why the rest are absent is not known. The V and J calls and clone size come from that table; D and trimming were worked out from the DNA. Recorded for this sample are roughly 70,000 clones; around 95% of them occurred a single time. The top ten constitute approximately 2.7% of the sample.

The CDR3 covers 15 residues, taking in both the cysteine and the phenylalanine. Only CDR3 DNA remains: 45 bases, in frame from the first base. The germline V gene gives CDR1 as SGHAT and CDR2 as FQNNGV. Trimming leaves V shorter by 1 base and J shorter by 3 bases, with the junction holding 6 bases beyond the gene matches. These data are taken from a study of T cells after posttransplantation cyclophosphamide (dated by TCRdb to 2015 to 2016). Describing the broader study: T cell repertoire reconstitution was tracked by TRB sequencing after myeloablative bone marrow transplantation in which posttransplantation cyclophosphamide was used as GVHD prophylaxis. Samples from a few dozen PTCy-treated patients, along with samples from roughly 15 of their related bone marrow donors, underwent antigen receptor sequencing. Blood from every one of the 30 to 40 PTCy patients who had 1-year posttransplant specimens underwent TRB sequencing. In 3 patients, TRB sequencing was also performed on up to 3 more blood samples taken 2 to 5.2 years after transplant, and in 4 patients, pretransplant blood was also TRB-sequenced. Because TRA and TRB clonality correlated tightly in about 9 samples, the subsequent TCR analyses were limited to TRB only. Public TRB sequences were compared against a database of over 3,000 sequences linked to responses to pathogens, tumor antigens, self-antigens and alloantigens.

What the work shows at the level of the full study, not this receptor alone: Across the 45 to 55 patients, TRB clonality was highly associated with recipient CMV seropositivity and CMV reactivation, and diversity with PTCy was similar to that in the CNI/methotrexate controls. The TRB repertoires of T cells infiltrating skin or the GI tract showed only limited overlap with the TRB repertoires found in blood. Donor-recipient similarity was low at 1-2 months but increased during the first year, and donor CD8+ memory clones often dominated later blood repertoires.

The sequencing input was PBMCs. The clonotype comes from a woman in her twenties or thirties in good health and a related stem cell transplant donor. The chain employs TRBV11-2 and TRBJ2-7; 7 of the junction bases match TRBD1. The DNA is as follows: TGTGCCAGCAGCTTAGGCCGACAGGGTAGCTACGAGCAGTACTTC. Translated, this is CASSLGRQGSYEQYF.